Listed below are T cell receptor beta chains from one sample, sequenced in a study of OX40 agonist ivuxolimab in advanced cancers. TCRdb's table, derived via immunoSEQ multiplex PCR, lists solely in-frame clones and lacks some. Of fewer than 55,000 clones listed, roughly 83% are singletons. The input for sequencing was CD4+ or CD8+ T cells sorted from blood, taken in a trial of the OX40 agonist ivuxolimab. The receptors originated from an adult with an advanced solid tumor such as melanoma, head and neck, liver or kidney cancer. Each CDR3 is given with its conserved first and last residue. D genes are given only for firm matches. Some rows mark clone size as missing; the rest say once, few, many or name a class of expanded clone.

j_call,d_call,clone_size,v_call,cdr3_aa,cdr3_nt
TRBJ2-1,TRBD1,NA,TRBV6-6,CASSLDRGEGDIF,TGTGCCAGCAGTTTGGACAGGGGGGAGGGCGATATCTTC
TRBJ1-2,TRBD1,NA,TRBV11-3,CASSLPHGDRGPGAYGYTF,TGTGCCAGCAGCTTACCGCACGGGGACAGGGGGCCGGGGGCCTATGGCTACACCTTC
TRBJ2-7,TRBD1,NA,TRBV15,CATSSRAGTGTYEQYF,TGTGCCACCAGCTCGCGCGCCGGGACAGGGACATACGAGCAGTACTTC
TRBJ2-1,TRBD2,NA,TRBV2,CASSGGLAGVYNEQFF,TGTGCCAGCAGTGGGGGACTAGCGGGAGTCTACAATGAGCAGTTCTTC
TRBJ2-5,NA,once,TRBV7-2,CASSLYGTQGETQYF,TGTGCCAGCAGCTTATACGGGACCCAAGGGGAGACCCAGTACTTC
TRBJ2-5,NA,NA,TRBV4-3,CASSQGTGETQYF,TGCGCCAGCAGCCAAGGAACGGGGGAGACCCAGTACTTC
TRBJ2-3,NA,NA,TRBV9,CASSVGGGGSDTQYF,TGTGCCAGCAGCGTAGGCGGAGGGGGATCGGATACGCAGTATTTT
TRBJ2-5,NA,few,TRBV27,CASSPRLPVGQETQYF,TGTGCCAGCAGTCCCCGCCTGCCGGTTGGGCAAGAGACCCAGTACTTC
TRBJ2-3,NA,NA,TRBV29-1,CSVRIGSNTDTQYF,TGCAGCGTCCGAATCGGCAGCAACACAGATACGCAGTATTTT
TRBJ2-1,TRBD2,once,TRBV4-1,CASSSASGSSYNEQFF,TGCGCCAGCAGCAGTGCTAGCGGGAGCTCCTACAATGAGCAGTTCTTC
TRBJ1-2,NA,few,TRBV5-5,CASSFGPPIYTSWAYGYTF,TGTGCCAGCAGCTTCGGCCCTCCAATTTACACCTCGTGGGCTTACGGCTACACCTTC
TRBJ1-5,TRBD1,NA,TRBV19,CASRNRDRGFDQPQHF,TGTGCCAGTCGGAACAGGGACAGGGGATTTGATCAGCCCCAGCATTTT
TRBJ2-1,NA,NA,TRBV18,CASSQTLSNEQFF,TGTGCCAGCTCACAGACACTATCCAATGAGCAGTTCTTC
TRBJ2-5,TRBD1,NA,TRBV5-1,CASNTGGAETQYF,TGCGCCAGCAACACAGGGGGAGCAGAGACCCAGTACTTC
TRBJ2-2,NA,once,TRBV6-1,CASSASGYTGELFF,TGTGCCAGCAGTGCATCGGGGTACACCGGGGAGCTGTTTTTT
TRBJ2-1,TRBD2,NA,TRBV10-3,CAISVTGTSGSYEQFF,TGTGCCATCAGTGTCACCGGGACTAGCGGGAGCTATGAGCAGTTCTTC
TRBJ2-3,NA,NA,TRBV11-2,CASSLDLDMTTDTQYF,TGTGCCAGCAGCTTAGACCTCGACATGACCACAGATACGCAGTATTTT
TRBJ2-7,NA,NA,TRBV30,CAWSALFGTYEQYF,TGTGCCTGGAGTGCCCTCTTCGGGACCTACGAGCAGTACTTC
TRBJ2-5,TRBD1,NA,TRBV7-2,CASSASPGQGETQYF,TGTGCCAGCAGCGCCTCCCCGGGACAGGGGGAGACCCAGTACTTC
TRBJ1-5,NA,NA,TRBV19,CASSIGRGFHQPQHF,TGTGCCAGTAGTATAGGCCGGGGCTTCCATCAGCCCCAGCATTTT
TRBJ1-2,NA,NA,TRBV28,CASSYRASYGYTF,TGTGCCAGCAGTTACAGGGCGTCCTATGGCTACACCTTC
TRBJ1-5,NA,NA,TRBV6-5,CASSQGSDQPQHF,TGTGCCAGCAGTCAGGGGAGTGATCAGCCCCAGCATTTT
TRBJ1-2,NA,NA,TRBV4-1,CASSQVDRIYTF,TGCGCCAGCAGCCAAGTGGATAGGATCTACACCTTC
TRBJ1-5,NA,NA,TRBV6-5,CASSYGGYSNQPQHF,TGTGCCAGCAGTTACGGTGGATATAGCAATCAGCCCCAGCATTTT
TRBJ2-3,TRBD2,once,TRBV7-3,CASSKLAGELDTQYF,TGTGCCAGCAGCAAACTAGCGGGAGAATTAGATACGCAGTATTTT
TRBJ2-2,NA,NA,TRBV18,CASSPRGETNTGELFF,TGTGCCAGCTCACCACGCGGGGAGACGAACACCGGGGAGCTGTTTTTT
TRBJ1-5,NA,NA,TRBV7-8,CASSARADSNQPQHF,TGTGCCAGCAGCGCCAGGGCTGATAGCAATCAGCCCCAGCATTTT
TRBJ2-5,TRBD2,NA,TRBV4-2,CASSRSGGAVGPKETQYF,TGTGCCAGCAGCCGTAGCGGGGGGGCGGTTGGCCCTAAGGAGACCCAGTACTTC
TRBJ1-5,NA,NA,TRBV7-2,CASSLVGDSNQPQHF,TGTGCCAGCAGCTTAGTCGGGGATAGCAATCAGCCCCAGCATTTT
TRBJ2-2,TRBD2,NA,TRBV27,CASRKLAVGTGELFF,TGTGCCAGCAGAAAGCTAGCGGTGGGCACCGGGGAGCTGTTTTTT
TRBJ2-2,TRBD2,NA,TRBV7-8,CASSLRKAGGWSGELFF,TGTGCCAGCAGCTTAAGGAAAGCGGGAGGATGGAGCGGGGAGCTGTTTTTT
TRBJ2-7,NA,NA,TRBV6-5,CASSYSAGASYEQYF,TGTGCCAGCAGCTACTCGGCAGGGGCCTCCTACGAGCAGTACTTC
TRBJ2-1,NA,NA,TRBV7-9,CASSLAERNNEQFF,TGTGCCAGCAGCTTAGCGGAGCGTAACAATGAGCAGTTCTTC
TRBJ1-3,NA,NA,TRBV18,CASSQDSGNTIYF,TGTGCCAGCTCACAAGACAGTGGAAACACCATATATTTT
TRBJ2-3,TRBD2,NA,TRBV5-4,CASSSPTSGSTDTQYF,TGTGCCAGCAGCTCACCGACTAGCGGGAGCACAGATACGCAGTATTTT
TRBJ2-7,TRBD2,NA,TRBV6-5,CASTSAGGSYEQYF,TGTGCCAGCACCTCCGCGGGGGGGTCCTACGAGCAGTACTTC
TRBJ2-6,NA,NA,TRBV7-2,CASSPRVSGANVLTF,TGTGCCAGCAGCCCCCGGGTCTCTGGGGCCAACGTCCTGACTTTC
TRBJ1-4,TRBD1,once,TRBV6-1,CASSRDSGANEKLFF,TGTGCCAGCAGTCGGGACAGCGGAGCTAATGAAAAACTGTTTTTT
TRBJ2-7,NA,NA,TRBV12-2,CASRLADRVKIHEQYF,TGTGCAAGTCGCTTAGCGGATCGGGTAAAGATCCACGAGCAGTACTTC
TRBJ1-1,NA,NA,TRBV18,CASSPIPTGNTEAFF,TGTGCCAGCTCACCGATTCCGACAGGGAACACTGAAGCTTTCTTT
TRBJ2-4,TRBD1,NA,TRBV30,CAWSPQGNIQYF,TGTGCCTGGAGTCCACAGGGGAACATTCAGTACTTC